These 2 T cell receptor beta chains came from one sample sequenced in a study of blood T cells in healthy people across ages. Combining a sample-barcoded 5' primer with a J-beta primer mix, a second PCR ran for roughly 7 to 12 cycles. TCRdb reanalysed the 5' RACE reads using MiXCR and keeps one entry per CDR3 protein. The sample has over a million distinct CDR3 sequences, around 45% seen once. The sample was blood. The receptors were gathered from a woman in her fifties or sixties in good health.

The chain carries TRBV27 and TRBJ2-1; D is possibly TRBD1 (6 bases). Germline CDR1 and CDR2: MNHEY and SMNVEV (reference sequence). V was clipped by 6 bases and J by 0 bases, with 18 bases between them. The CDR3 consists of 17 residues. CDR3 protein: CASSPFGQIPSYNEQFF. The CDR3 DNA reads as TGTGCCAGCAGCCCCTTCGGACAGATTCCCTCCTACAATGAGCAGTTCTTC.

V and J are TRBV27 and TRBJ1-5, with TRBD1 as a possible D gene (6 bases). Germline V CDR1 and CDR2: MNHEY, SMNVEV (reference sequence). The CDR3 totals 13 residues. V lost 4 bases and J lost 6, with 10 bases in between. The CDR3 reads CASSSQGRQPQHF. CDR3 DNA: TGTGCCAGCAGTTCGCAGGGGCGTCAGCCCCAGCATTTT.